This TCR beta chain was found in a study of blood T cell repertoires in COVID-19. Overall study context: Collection of acute and convalescent COVID-19 samples took place in the United States, Italy and Spain. The analysed material was cDNA or gDNA that came from T cells, B-cell-depleted T cells, or PBMCs.

Authors' data handling: Reference gene primer amplification yielded estimated nucleated cell counts. Libraries were prepared by immunoSEQ multiplex PCR; TCRdb keeps only in-frame clonotypes and omits some of them. V and J calls and clone size are copied from that table; D and trimming were computed from the DNA. The data contain 250,000 to 300,000 clones, roughly 91% of them singletons. V gave up 5 bases and J gave up 9 bases, with 10 bases separating them. Per the germline V gene, CDR1 is SGHNT and CDR2 is YENEEA. The CDR3 sequence is 11 residues long. V gene TRBV11-3 combines with J gene TRBJ1-1; the D is unclear. The clonotype was recovered from a man between 35 and 55 years old with acute or convalescent COVID-19. Sequencing input: peripheral blood. CDR3 sequence: CASSTRVQAFF. The CDR3 DNA sequence: TGTGCCAGCAGCACCCGGGTGCAAGCTTTCTTT.